The sequence of this TCR beta chain was determined in a study of blood T cells in healthy people across ages. For the study at large: Roughly one uniquely barcoded beta molecule per two T cells was captured. Whole-study findings and limits: Older individuals had lower TCR beta diversity per million T cells (the decline was roughly linear). There was a strong correlation between TCR beta diversity and naive T cell percentage.

Every participating donor contributed approximately 9.5 milliliters of peripheral blood through a draw. A sample-barcoded 5' primer and a J-beta primer mix were used in a second PCR of roughly 7 to 11 cycles. TCRdb reanalysed the 5' RACE reads using MiXCR and keeps one entry per CDR3 protein. The data show over 1,200,000 distinct CDR3 sequences, with around 55% seen just once and approximately 7% held by the top ten. CDR1 ENHRY and CDR2 SYGVKD come from the germline V gene. The CDR3 loop spans 16 amino acids. Deletions cut 6 bases from V and 9 bases from J, with 24 bases between. This clonotype was counted only a few times. The antigen is unknown.

The receptor's source is a young man in good health. Input material: blood. This chain connects TRBV10-3 to TRBJ2-1; either TRBD1 or TRBD2 may supply D (5 bases each). CDR3 DNA: TGTGCCATCAGGGGGGACGTGTTGGGATCAAACGGTGAGCAGTTCTTC. Translating it yields CAIRGDVLGSNGEQFF.